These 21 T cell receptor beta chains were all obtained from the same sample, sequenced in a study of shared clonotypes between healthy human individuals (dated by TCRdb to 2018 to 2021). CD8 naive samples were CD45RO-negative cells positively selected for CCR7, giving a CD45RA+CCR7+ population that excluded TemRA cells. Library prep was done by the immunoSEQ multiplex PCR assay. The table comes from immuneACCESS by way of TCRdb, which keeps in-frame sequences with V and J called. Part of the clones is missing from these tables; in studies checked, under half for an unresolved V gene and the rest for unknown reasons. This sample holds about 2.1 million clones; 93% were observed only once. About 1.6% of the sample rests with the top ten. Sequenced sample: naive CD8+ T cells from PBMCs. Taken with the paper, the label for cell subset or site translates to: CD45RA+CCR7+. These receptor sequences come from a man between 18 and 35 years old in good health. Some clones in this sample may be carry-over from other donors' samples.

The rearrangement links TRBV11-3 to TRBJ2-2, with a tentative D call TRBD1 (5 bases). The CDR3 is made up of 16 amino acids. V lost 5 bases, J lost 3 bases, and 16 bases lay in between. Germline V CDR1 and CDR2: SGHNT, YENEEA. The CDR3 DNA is TGTGCCAGCAGCCCCTACCAGACAGAACACACCGGGGAGCTGTTTTTT. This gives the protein CASSPYQTEHTGELFF.

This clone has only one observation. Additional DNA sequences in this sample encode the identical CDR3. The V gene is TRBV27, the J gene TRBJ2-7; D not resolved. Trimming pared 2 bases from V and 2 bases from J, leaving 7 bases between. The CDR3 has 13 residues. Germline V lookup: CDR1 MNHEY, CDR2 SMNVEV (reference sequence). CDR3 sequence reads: CASSLGITYEQYF. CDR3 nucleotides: TGTGCCAGCAGTTTAGGTATCACCTACGAGCAGTACTTC.

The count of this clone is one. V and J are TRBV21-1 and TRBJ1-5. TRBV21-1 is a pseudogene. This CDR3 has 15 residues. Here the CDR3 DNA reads TGTGCCAGCAGCTCATTCGGAGGGGGTGAGAGGCCCCAGCATTTT. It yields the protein CASSSFGGGERPQHF.

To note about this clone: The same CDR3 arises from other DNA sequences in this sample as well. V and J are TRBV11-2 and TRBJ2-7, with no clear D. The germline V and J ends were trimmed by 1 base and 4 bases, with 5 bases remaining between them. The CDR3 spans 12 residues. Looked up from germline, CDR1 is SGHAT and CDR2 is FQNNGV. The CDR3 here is CASSLVRYEQYF. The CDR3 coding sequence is TGTGCCAGCAGCTTAGTTAGATACGAGCAGTACTTC.

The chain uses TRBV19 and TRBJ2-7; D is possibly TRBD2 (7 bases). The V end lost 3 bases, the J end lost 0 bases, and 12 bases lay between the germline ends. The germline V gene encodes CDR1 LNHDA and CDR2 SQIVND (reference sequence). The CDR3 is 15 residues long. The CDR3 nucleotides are TGTGCCAGTAGTATTCGGGGGGCCTTCTCCTACGAGCAGTACTTC. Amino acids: CASSIRGAFSYEQYF.

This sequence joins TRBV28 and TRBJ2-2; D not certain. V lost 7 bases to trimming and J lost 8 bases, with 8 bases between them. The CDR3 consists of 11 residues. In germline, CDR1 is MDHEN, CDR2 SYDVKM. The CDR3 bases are TGTGCCAGCACCGGGCGTGGGGAGCTGTTTTTT. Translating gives CASTGRGELFF.

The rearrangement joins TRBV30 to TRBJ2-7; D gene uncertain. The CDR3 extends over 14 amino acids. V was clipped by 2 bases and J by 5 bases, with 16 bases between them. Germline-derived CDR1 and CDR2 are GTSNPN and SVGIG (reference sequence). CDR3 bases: TGTGCCTGGAGTCCCCCGGGCCCGATGAACGAGCAGTACTTC. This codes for CAWSPPGPMNEQYF.

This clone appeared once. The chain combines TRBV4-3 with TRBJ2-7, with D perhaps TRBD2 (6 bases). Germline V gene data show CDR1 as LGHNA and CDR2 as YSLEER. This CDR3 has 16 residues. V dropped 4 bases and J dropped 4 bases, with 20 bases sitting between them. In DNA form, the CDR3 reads TGCGCCAGCAGCCCCGTGACCGGGACTCGGGAGTACGAGCAGTACTTC. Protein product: CASSPVTGTREYEQYF.

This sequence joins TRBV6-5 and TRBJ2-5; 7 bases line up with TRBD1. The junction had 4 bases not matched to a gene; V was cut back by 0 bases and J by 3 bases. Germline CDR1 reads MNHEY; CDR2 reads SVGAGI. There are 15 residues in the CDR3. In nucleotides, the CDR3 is TGTGCCAGCAGTTACTCTGACAGGGTAAAAGAGACCCAGTACTTC. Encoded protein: CASSYSDRVKETQYF.

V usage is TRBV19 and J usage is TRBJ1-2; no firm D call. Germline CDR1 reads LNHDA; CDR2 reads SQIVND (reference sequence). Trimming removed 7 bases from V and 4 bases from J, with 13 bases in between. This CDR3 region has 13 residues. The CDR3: CASTFQSSYGYTF. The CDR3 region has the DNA TGTGCCAGTACTTTTCAATCGAGCTATGGCTACACCTTC.

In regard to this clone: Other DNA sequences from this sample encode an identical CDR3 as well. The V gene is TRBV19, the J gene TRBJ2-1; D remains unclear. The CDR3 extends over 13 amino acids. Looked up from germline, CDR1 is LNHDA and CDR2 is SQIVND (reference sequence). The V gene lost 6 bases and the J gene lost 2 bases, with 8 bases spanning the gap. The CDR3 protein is CASSDGTYNEQFF. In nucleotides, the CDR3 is TGTGCCAGTAGCGACGGCACCTACAATGAGCAGTTCTTC.

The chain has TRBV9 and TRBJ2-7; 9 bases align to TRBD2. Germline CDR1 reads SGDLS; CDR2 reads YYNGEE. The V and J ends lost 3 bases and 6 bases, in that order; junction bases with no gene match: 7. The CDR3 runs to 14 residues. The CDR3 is CASSASGRFGEQYF. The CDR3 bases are TGTGCCAGCAGCGCCAGCGGGAGGTTTGGCGAGCAGTACTTC.

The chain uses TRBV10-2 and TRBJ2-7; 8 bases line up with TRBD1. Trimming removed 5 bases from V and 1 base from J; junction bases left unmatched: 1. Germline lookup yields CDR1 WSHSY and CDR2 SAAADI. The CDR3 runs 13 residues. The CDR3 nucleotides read TGCGCCAGCAGTACAGGGGGTTCCTACGAGCAGTACTTC. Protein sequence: CASSTGGSYEQYF.

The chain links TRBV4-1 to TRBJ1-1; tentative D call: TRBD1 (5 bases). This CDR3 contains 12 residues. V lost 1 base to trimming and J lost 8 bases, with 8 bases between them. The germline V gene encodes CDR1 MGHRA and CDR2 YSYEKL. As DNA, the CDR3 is TGCGCCAGCAGCCAAGCCCGGGACGAAGCTTTCTTT. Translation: CASSQARDEAFF.

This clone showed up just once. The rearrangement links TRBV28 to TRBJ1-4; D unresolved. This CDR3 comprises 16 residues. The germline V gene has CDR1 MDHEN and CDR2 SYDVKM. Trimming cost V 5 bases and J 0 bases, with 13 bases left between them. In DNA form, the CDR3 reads TGTGCCAGCAGTCCGACCGAAATTGCAACTAATGAAAAACTGTTTTTT. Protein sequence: CASSPTEIATNEKLFF.

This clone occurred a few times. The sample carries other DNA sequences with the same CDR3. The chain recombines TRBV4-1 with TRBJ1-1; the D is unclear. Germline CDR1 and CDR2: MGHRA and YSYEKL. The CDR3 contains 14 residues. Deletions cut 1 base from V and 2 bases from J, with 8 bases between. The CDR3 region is CASSQVRVNTEAFF. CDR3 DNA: TGCGCCAGCAGCCAAGTAAGGGTAAACACTGAAGCTTTCTTT.

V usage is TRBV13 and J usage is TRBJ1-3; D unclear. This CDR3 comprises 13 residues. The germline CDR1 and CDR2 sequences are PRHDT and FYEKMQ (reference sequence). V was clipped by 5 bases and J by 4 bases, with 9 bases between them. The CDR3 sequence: CASSHGRGNTIYF. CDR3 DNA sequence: TGTGCCAGCAGCCACGGACGGGGAAACACCATATATTTT.

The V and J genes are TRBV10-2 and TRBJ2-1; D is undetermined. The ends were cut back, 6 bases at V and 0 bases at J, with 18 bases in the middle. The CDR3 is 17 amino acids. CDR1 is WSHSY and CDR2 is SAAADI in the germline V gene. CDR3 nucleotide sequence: TGCGCCAGCAGCGATCTGCCCCGACTCAGCTCCTACAATGAGCAGTTCTTC. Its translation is CASSDLPRLSSYNEQFF.

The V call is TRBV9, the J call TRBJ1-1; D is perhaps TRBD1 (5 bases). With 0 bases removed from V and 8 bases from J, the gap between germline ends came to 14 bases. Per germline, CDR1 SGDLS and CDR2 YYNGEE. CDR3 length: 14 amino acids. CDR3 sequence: CASSVVTGAVEAFF. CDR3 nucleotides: TGTGCCAGCAGCGTAGTGACCGGGGCGGTGGAAGCTTTCTTT.

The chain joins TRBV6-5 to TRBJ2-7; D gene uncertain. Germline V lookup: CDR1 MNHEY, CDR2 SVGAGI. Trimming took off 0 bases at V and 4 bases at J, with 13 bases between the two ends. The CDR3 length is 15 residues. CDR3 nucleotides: TGTGCCAGCAGTTACTCGTCCCCTTCGGAGTACGAGCAGTACTTC. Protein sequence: CASSYSSPSEYEQYF.

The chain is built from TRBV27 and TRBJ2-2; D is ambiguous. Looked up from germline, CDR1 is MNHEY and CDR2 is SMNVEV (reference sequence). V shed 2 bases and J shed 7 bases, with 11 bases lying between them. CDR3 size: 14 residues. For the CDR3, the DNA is TGTGCCAGCAGTTTAAATTTGGGGTTCGGGGAGCTGTTTTTT. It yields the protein CASSLNLGFGELFF.